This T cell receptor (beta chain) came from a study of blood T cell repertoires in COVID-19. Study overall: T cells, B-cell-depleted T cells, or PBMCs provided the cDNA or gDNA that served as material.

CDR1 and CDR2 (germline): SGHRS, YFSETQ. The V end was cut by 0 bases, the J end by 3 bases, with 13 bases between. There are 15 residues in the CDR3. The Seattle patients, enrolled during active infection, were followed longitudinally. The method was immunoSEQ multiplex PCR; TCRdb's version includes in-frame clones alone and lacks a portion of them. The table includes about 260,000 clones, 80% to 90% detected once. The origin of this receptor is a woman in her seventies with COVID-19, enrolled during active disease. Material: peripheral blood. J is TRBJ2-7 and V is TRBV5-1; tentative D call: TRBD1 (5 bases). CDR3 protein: CASSLVPDTYYEQYF. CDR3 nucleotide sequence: TGCGCCAGCAGCTTGGTCCCGGACACCTACTACGAGCAGTACTTC.